A selection of T cell receptor beta chains follows, all from one sample in a study of T-cell memory formation after mild COVID-19. Via MiXCR, TCRdb re-called the 5' RACE reads, giving one row per CDR3 protein. The table shows 150,000 to 200,000 distinct CDR3 sequences, with more than 12% occurring only once. Sequencing used PBMCs or a T cell subset sorted from them (not recorded which). The receptors originated from an adult woman who had mild COVID-19 (a few samples of this study predate the infection). Cell type and time point are not known. The conserved cysteine and the conserved F or W are not part of the CDR3 here. A D gene is named only where the DNA matches it firmly.

>TRBJ2-2|TRBV5-1|-
ASSLASEGTGELF
>TRBJ2-3|TRBV15|TRBD2
ATSGKLAGVTHTQY
>TRBJ2-1|TRBV5-1|-
ASSPEGRREQF
>TRBJ1-1|TRBV5-1|-
ASSLGSGAQAAF
>TRBJ2-7|TRBV6-5|-
ASSYLSEQY
>TRBJ2-5|TRBV20-1|-
SAREGSQETQY
>TRBJ2-1|TRBV3-1|TRBD2
ASSQSWTSGRIGNEQF
>TRBJ2-1|TRBV7-7|-
ASSLNTVNEQF
>TRBJ2-1|TRBV6-5|TRBD2
ASSPGTSGNEQF
>TRBJ2-7|TRBV7-2|-
ASSLASPYEQY
>TRBJ2-1|TRBV7-2|TRBD2
ASSPGLAERNEQF
>TRBJ1-1|TRBV19|-
AIKDPNTEAF
>TRBJ1-2|TRBV15|TRBD1
ATSREGGADYGYT
>TRBJ1-2|TRBV7-9|-
ASTLSLARNYGYT
>TRBJ2-1|TRBV11-2|-
ASRTGTQKGEQF
>TRBJ2-3|TRBV10-3|-
AISGDTDTQY
>TRBJ2-1|TRBV24-1|-
ATSDFDESSYNEQF
>TRBJ1-4|TRBV24-1|-
ATSRKGNEKLF
>TRBJ2-5|TRBV11-3|TRBD1
ASSPDRVDVLTQY
>TRBJ2-6|TRBV10-2|-
ASTAVGANVLT
>TRBJ2-7|TRBV21-1|-
ASSKEELAVTYEQY
>TRBJ2-2|TRBV3-1|TRBD2
ASSQREGYTGELF
>TRBJ2-2|TRBV30|-
AWSVRPSTGELF
>TRBJ1-4|TRBV7-9|-
ASSLGVLHREMELF
>TRBJ2-7|TRBV18|TRBD2
ASSPPASGARPYEQY
>TRBJ1-5|TRBV20-1|TRBD1
SARDPGQSNQPQH
>TRBJ2-6|TRBV10-3|-
AISEISGANVLT
>TRBJ1-1|TRBV6-6|-
ASSYSWGRGNTEAF
>TRBJ1-1|TRBV5-1|-
ASSLYYNVNTEAF
>TRBJ2-3|TRBV14|-
ASSHQASGTDTQY
>TRBJ1-1|TRBV6-1|-
ASSYPGRGGTEAF
>TRBJ2-1|TRBV14|-
ASSQDLRTIDEQF
>TRBJ2-7|TRBV4-1|TRBD1
ASSLSPGGGEQY
>TRBJ2-7|TRBV24-1|TRBD1
ATSSTGSYEQY
>TRBJ1-2|TRBV24-1|-
ATSASGVYGYT
>TRBJ2-3|TRBV7-2|TRBD2
ASSLWREPQY
>TRBJ1-3|TRBV6-5|-
ASRRTGGNTIY
>TRBJ2-3|TRBV4-1|TRBD2
ASRPLAGGTHTQY
>TRBJ2-2|TRBV7-9|TRBD1
ASSQGARTGELF
>TRBJ2-1|TRBV4-2|TRBD2
ASSPRAGGIIHEQF
>TRBJ1-5|TRBV4-1|TRBD1
ASSPAQGDWSEPQH
>TRBJ2-2|TRBV19|-
ASFGTGELF
>TRBJ1-1|TRBV5-1|-
ASSFSPGKEAF
>TRBJ2-7|TRBV5-4|-
ASSPPGAEQY
>TRBJ2-5|TRBV5-1|-
ASSLEEETQY
>TRBJ2-1|TRBV29-1|-
SVDKGGNEQF
>TRBJ2-5|TRBV3-1|-
ASSQRGQGVRETQY
>TRBJ1-1|TRBV7-9|-
ASSLSHPNTEAF
>TRBJ2-1|TRBV12-3/TRBV12-4|TRBD2
ASTPRAGPNEQF
>TRBJ2-7|TRBV5-6|-
ASSLGRSSEQY
>TRBJ2-7|TRBV15|TRBD1
ATSRDRDREYEQY
>TRBJ2-1|TRBV18|-
ASSPPLSGSYNEQF
>TRBJ1-5|TRBV30|-
AWVEGGGPQH
>TRBJ2-1|TRBV7-9|TRBD2
ASSFALAGLNNEQF
>TRBJ2-1|TRBV5-5|TRBD2
ASSLVAGSGNEQF
>TRBJ2-5|TRBV2|-
ASSLPAQETQY
>TRBJ1-1|TRBV5-1|-
ASGSRQSNTEAF
>TRBJ2-3|TRBV7-3|TRBD1
ASSLVGQGKDTQY
>TRBJ2-3|TRBV4-1|TRBD2
ASSPGLSGITDTQY